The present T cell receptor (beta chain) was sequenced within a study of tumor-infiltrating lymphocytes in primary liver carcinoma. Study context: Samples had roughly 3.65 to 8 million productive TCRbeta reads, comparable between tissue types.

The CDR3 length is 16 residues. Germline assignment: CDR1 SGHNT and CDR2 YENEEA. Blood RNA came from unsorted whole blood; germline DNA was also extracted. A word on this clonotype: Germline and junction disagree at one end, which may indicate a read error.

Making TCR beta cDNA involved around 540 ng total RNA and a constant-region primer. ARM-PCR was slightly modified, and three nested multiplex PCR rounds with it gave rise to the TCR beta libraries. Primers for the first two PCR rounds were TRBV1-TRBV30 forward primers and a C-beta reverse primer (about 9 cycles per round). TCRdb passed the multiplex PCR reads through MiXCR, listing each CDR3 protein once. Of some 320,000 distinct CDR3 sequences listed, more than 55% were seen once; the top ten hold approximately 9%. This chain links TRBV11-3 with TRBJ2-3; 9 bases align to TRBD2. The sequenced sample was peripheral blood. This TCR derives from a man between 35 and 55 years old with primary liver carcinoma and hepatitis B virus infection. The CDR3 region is CAGSFGGVAGADTQYF. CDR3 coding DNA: TGTGCCGGCAGCTTCGGTGGGGTAGCGGGGGCAGATACGCAGTATTTT.